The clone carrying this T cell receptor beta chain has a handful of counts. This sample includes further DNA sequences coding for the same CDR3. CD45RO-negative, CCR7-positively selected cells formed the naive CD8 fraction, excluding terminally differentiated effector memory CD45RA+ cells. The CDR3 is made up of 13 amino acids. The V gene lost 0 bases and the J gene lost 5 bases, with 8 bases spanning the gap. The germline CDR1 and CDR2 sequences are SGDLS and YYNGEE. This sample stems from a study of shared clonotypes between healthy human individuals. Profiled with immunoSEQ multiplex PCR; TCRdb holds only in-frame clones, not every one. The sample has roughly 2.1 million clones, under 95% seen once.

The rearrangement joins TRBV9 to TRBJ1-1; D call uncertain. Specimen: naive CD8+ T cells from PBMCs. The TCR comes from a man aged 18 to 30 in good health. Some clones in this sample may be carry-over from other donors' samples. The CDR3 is CASSVGGRTEAFF. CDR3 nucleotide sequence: TGTGCCAGCAGCGTAGGGGGTCGAACTGAAGCTTTCTTT. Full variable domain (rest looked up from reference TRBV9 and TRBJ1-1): DSGVTQTPKHLITATGQRVTLRCSPRSGDLSVYWYQQSLDQGLQFLIQYYNGEERAKGNILERFSAQQFPDLHSELNLSSLELGDSALYFCASSVGGRTEAFFGQGTRLTVV.